The 21 T cell receptor beta chains below all came from one sample that was sequenced in a study of T cells in localized non-small cell lung cancer (dated by TCRdb to the early 2020s). Receptor amplification or capture employed the immunoSEQ multiplex PCR assay. Entries here come from immuneACCESS through TCRdb and include only in-frame sequences with V and J called. Some clones fail to appear in such tables; in the studies checked, an unresolved V gene covers under half of the shortfall, and the cause of the remainder is unknown. This sample has about 39,000 clones in its table, and 75% to 85% of those were observed once. Roughly 35% of the sample belongs to the ten largest clones. The sample in question was PBMCs, obtained before any cancer treatment. All receptors come from a woman aged 40 to 75 with stage II squamous cell lung carcinoma.

This clone was counted between two and nine times. The V and J genes are TRBV2 and TRBJ2-1; D perhaps matches TRBD2 (6 bases). Between the trimmed V and J ends, which lost 3 bases and 4 bases, there was a span of 10 bases. In germline, CDR1 is SNHLY, CDR2 FYNNEI. CDR3 length equals 14 residues. The CDR3, as DNA: TGTGCCAGCAGTGAGGGAGCGGGTTACAATGAGCAGTTCTTC. Its translation is CASSEGAGYNEQFF.

This clone was detected a few times. This chain connects TRBV6-5 to TRBJ2-5; D not certain. Germline V gene lookup returns CDR1 MNHEY and CDR2 SVGAGI. This CDR3 has 13 residues. Between the trimmed V and J ends, which lost 8 bases and 6 bases, there was a span of 16 bases. The CDR3 loop reads CASQTGQTKTQYF. DNA of the CDR3: TGTGCCAGCCAGACCGGGCAGACGAAGACCCAGTACTTC.

This rearrangement joins TRBV28 to TRBJ2-5, with unresolved D. Germline V lookup: CDR1 MDHEN, CDR2 SYDVKM. The CDR3 has 15 amino acids. Trimming pared 3 bases from V and 5 bases from J, leaving 16 bases between. CDR3 DNA: TGTGCCAGCAGTTTCCTACCGGGCTTGCGGGAGACCCAGTACTTC. The encoded protein is CASSFLPGLRETQYF.

V usage is TRBV5-1 and J usage is TRBJ2-2; D could derive from TRBD1 or TRBD2 (5 bases each). The CDR3 totals 13 residues. Germline CDR1 is SGHRS and CDR2 is YFSETQ. Trimming removed 9 bases at V and 6 bases at J, with 15 bases between. The CDR3: CATRDLGAGELFF. Here the CDR3 DNA reads TGCGCCACCCGGGACCTCGGTGCCGGGGAGCTGTTTTTT.

The chain's CDR3 is CASSETYQKQQYV. The CDR3 DNA is TGTGCCAGCAGTGAAACCTATCAAAAGCAGCAGTACGTC. The chain couples TRBV6-1 to TRBJ2-7; the D is unclear. Trimming pared 2 bases from V and 8 bases from J, leaving 13 bases between. This CDR3 has 13 amino acids. Germline V gives CDR1 MNHNS, CDR2 SASEGT.

J is TRBJ2-5 and V is TRBV10-3; no definite D call. This CDR3 spans 13 amino acids. CDR1 and CDR2 (germline): ENHRY, SYGVKD. V gave up 6 bases and J gave up 1 base, with 9 bases separating them. The CDR3 region is CAISGSGQETQYF. DNA for the CDR3: TGTGCCATCAGCGGGTCCGGCCAAGAGACCCAGTACTTC.

Written as DNA, the CDR3 is TGTGCCAGCAGCTTTGACAGGTCCTATTCACCCCTCCACTTT. Its protein product is CASSFDRSYSPLHF. This rearrangement joins TRBV7-8 to TRBJ1-6; a weak D match, TRBD1 (6 bases). V shed 3 bases and J shed 8 bases, with 11 bases lying between them. This CDR3 has 14 amino acids. Germline lookup yields CDR1 SGHVS and CDR2 FQNEAQ. Full variable domain (rest looked up from reference TRBV7-8 and TRBJ1-6): GAGVSQSPRYKVAKRGQDVALRCDPISGHVSLFWYQQALGQGPEFLTYFQNEAQLDKSGLPSDRFFAERPEGSVSTLKIQRTQQEDSAVYLCASSFDRSYSPLHFGNGTRLTVT.

The genes are TRBV21-1 and TRBJ2-5; TRBD1 reflects the table's D call only, with no check against the DNA. TRBV21-1 is classified as a pseudogene. The CDR3 consists of 15 residues. The CDR3 nucleotides read TGTGCCAGCAGCAACCGGGACAGGGTAGGAGAGACCCAGTACTTC. Translation gives CASSNRDRVGETQYF.

V usage is TRBV5-4 and J usage is TRBJ2-1, with D tentatively TRBD1 or TRBD2 (5 bases each). Trimming left V 0 bases short and J 7 bases short, with 8 bases between. The CDR3 has 13 amino acids. The germline gives CDR1 SGHNT, CDR2 YYREEE (reference sequence). The CDR3 spells CASSLEWGNEQFF. The CDR3, as DNA: TGTGCCAGCAGCTTGGAGTGGGGGAATGAGCAGTTCTTC.

This sequence joins TRBV19 and TRBJ1-2, with 8 positions matching TRBD1. CDR1 LNHDA and CDR2 SQIVND come from the germline V gene (reference sequence). This CDR3 region has 15 residues. After removal of 6 bases from V and 0 bases from J, the junction contained 6 bases not matched to a gene. The chain's CDR3 is CASSARGLTNYGYTF. The DNA for the CDR3 is TGTGCCAGTAGCGCCAGGGGGCTGACTAACTATGGCTACACCTTC.

The chain couples TRBV19 to TRBJ2-4; 7 bases fit TRBD1. The CDR3 sequence is 14 residues long. CDR1 is LNHDA and CDR2 is SQIVND in the germline V gene (reference sequence). Trimming removed 6 bases from V and 4 bases from J; junction bases left unmatched: 6. CDR3 residues: CASRTGQSKNIQYF. DNA of the CDR3: TGTGCCAGTAGAACGGGACAGTCTAAAAACATTCAGTACTTC.

The chain couples TRBV2 to TRBJ2-2; possible D gene TRBD1, 5 bases. The CDR3 spans 14 residues. Trimming cost V 6 bases and J 3 bases, with 11 bases left between them. Germline values: CDR1 SNHLY, CDR2 FYNNEI. CDR3 DNA: TGTGCCAGCAGCCTCAGGGATTACACCGGGGAGCTGTTTTTT. Residues: CASSLRDYTGELFF. Drawing the rest from reference TRBV2 and TRBJ2-2, the complete variable domain is EPEVTQTPSHQVTQMGQEVILRCVPISNHLYFYWYRQILGQKVEFLVSFYNNEISEKSEIFDDQFSVERPDGSNFTLKIRSTKLEDSAMYFCASSLRDYTGELFFGEGSRLTVL.

The V call is TRBV19, the J call TRBJ2-2; 8 bases align to TRBD1. Trimming took 3 bases from V and 5 from J; bases not matched to a gene: 2. CDR1 is LNHDA, CDR2 SQIVND, per germline (reference sequence). The CDR3 loop spans 14 amino acids. CDR3 region: CASSIRTGTGELFF. CDR3 bases: TGTGCCAGTAGTATCAGGACAGGGACCGGGGAGCTGTTTTTT.

This chain connects TRBV11-3 to TRBJ2-7; TRBD2 might be the D (5 bases). Germline assignment: CDR1 SGHNT and CDR2 YENEEA. The length of the CDR3 is 14 residues. The V and J ends lost 0 bases and 9 bases respectively, with 15 bases between them. The CDR3 nucleotides are TGTGCCAGCAGCTTAGATGGTGGACTGACCGGGCAGTACTTC. It yields the protein CASSLDGGLTGQYF.

CDR3 coding DNA: TGCGCCAGCAGCACCGACAGCTACCAAGAGACCCAGTACTTC. This encodes CASSTDSYQETQYF. The rearrangement uses TRBV5-1 and TRBJ2-5; D may be TRBD1 (5 bases). Deletions cut 4 bases from V and 0 bases from J, with 10 bases between. The CDR3 extends over 14 amino acids. Germline V gives CDR1 SGHRS, CDR2 YFSETQ.

The CDR3 DNA is TGTGCCAGCAGTGTGGGACACGTAAACTATGGCTACACCTTC. Protein sequence: CASSVGHVNYGYTF. V is TRBV6-1 and J is TRBJ1-2, with D perhaps TRBD1 (6 bases). The CDR3 is 14 amino acids. The V end was cut by 4 bases, the J end by 2 bases, with 11 bases between. Germline CDR1 reads MNHNS; CDR2 reads SASEGT.

This clone was counted once. CDR3 nucleotides: TGTGCCAGCAGCCAAGAGGGTATCTACAATGAGCAGTTCTTC. Translated: CASSQEGIYNEQFF. The chain carries TRBV14 and TRBJ2-1; the D is unclear. V lost 0 bases and J 3 bases, leaving 6 bases between the germline ends. From germline, CDR1 is SGHDN and CDR2 FVKESK. CDR3 length: 14 residues.

This clone came up a few times. V usage is TRBV18 and J usage is TRBJ2-7; D perhaps matches TRBD1 (5 bases). Germline loops: CDR1 KGHSH, CDR2 LQKENI. This CDR3 region has 13 residues. The germline V and J ends were trimmed by 3 bases and 4 bases, with 10 bases remaining between them. CDR3 DNA sequence: TGTGCCAGCTCACCTGACAGTTTATACGAGCAGTACTTC. Protein: CASSPDSLYEQYF.

Details on this clone: One end of the junction is discordant with germline, which a read error may explain. The chain is built from TRBV7-7 and TRBJ2-5, with D possibly called TRBD1 or TRBD2 (5 bases each). Looked up from germline, CDR1 is SSHAT and CDR2 is FNYEAQ (reference sequence). The CDR3 is 14 residues long. Written as DNA, the CDR3 is TGTGCTAGCAGCTTTTCCAGGGACGGGGAGACCCAGTACTTC. Its translation is CASSFSRDGETQYF.

The chain employs TRBV5-1 and TRBJ2-2; TRBD1 agrees at 11 bases. Per the germline V gene, CDR1 is SGHRS and CDR2 is YFSETQ. There are 15 residues in the CDR3. V dropped 7 bases and J dropped 4; count of bases not matched to a gene: 6. The CDR3 is CASRTGTGGTGELFF. The CDR3 nucleotides read TGCGCCAGCCGCACCGGGACAGGGGGCACCGGGGAGCTGTTTTTT.

The J gene is TRBJ1-5, the V gene TRBV11-2, with D hard to call. The CDR3 runs to 11 residues. Per germline, CDR1 SGHAT and CDR2 FQNNGV. Trimming took off 7 bases at V and 3 bases at J, with 4 bases between the two ends. The CDR3: CASINNQPQHF. The CDR3 coding sequence is TGTGCCAGCATAAACAATCAGCCCCAGCATTTT.